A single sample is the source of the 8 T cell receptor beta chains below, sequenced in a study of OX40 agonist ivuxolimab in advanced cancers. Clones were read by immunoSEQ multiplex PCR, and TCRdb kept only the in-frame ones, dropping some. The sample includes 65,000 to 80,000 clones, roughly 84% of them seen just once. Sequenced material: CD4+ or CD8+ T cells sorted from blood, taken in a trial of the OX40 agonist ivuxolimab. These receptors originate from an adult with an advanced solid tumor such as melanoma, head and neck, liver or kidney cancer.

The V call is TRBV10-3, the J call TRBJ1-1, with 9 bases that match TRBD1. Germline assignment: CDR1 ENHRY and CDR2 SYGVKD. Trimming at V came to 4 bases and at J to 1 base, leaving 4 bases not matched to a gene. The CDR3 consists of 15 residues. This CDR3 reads CAISAQGAGNTEAFF. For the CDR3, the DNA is TGTGCCATCAGTGCACAGGGGGCTGGGAACACTGAAGCTTTCTTT.

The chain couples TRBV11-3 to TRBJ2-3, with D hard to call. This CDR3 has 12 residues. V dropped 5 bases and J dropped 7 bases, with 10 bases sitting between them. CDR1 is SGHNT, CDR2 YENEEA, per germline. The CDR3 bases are TGTGCCAGCAGCGCTTACTCAAATACGCAGTATTTT. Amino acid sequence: CASSAYSNTQYF. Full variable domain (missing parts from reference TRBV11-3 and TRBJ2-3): EAGVVQSPRYKIIEKKQPVAFWCNPISGHNTLYWYLQNLGQGPELLIRYENEEAVDDSQLPKDRFSAERLKGVDSTLKIQPAELGDSAVYLCASSAYSNTQYFGPGTRLTVL.

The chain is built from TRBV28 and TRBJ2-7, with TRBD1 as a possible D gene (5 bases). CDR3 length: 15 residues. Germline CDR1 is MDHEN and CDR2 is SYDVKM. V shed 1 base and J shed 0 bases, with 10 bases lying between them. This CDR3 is CASSLFQGFSYEQYF. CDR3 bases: TGTGCCAGCAGTTTATTCCAGGGCTTCTCCTACGAGCAGTACTTC.

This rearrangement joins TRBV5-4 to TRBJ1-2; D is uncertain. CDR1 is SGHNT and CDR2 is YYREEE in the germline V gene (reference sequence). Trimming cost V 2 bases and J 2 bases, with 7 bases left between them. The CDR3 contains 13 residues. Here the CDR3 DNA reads TGTGCCAGCAGCTTTGGGCGGAACTATGGCTACACCTTC. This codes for CASSFGRNYGYTF.

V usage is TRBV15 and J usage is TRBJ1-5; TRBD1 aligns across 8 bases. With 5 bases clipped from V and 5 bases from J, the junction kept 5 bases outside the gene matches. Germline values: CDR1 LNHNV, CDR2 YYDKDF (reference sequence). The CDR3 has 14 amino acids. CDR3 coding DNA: TGTGCCACCAGCGGCGGACAGGGATATCAGCCCCAGCATTTT. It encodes CATSGGQGYQPQHF.

The chain's CDR3 is CASSSEGRGGGYTF. CDR3 DNA: TGTGCCAGCAGTTCCGAGGGGCGAGGGGGTGGCTACACCTTC. The chain uses TRBV28 and TRBJ1-2; weak D call: TRBD1 (6 bases). The CDR3 extends over 14 amino acids. Trimming stripped 4 bases from V and 7 bases from J, with 16 bases between. Germline assignment: CDR1 MDHEN and CDR2 SYDVKM.

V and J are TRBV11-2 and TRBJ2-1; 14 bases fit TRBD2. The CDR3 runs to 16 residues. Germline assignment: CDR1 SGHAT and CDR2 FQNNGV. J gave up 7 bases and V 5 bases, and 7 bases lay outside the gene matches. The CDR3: CASSPRLAGGVNEQFF. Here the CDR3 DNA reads TGTGCCAGCAGCCCACGACTAGCGGGAGGGGTGAATGAGCAGTTCTTC.

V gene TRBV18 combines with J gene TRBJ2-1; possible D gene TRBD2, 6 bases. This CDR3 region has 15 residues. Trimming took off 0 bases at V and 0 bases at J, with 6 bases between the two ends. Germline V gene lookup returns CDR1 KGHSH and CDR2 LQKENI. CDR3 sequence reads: CASSPPTSSYNEQFF. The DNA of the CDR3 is TGTGCCAGCTCACCACCGACTAGCTCCTACAATGAGCAGTTCTTC.